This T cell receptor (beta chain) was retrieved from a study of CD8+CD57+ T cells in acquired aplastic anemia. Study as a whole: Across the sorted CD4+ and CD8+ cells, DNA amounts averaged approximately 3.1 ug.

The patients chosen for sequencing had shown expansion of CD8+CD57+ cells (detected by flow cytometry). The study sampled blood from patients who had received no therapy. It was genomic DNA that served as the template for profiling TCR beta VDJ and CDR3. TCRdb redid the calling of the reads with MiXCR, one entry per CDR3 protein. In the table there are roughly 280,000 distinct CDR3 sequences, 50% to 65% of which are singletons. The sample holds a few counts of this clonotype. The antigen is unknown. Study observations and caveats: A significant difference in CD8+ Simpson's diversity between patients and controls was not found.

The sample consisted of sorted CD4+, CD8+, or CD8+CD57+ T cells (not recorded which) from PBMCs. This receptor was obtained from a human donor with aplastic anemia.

The CDR3 loop is CASSFGTGEGYTF. CDR3 DNA sequence: TGTGCCAGCAGCTTCGGGACAGGGGAAGGCTACACCTTC. The chain employs TRBV5-8 and TRBJ1-2; 10 nucleotides align to TRBD1. There are 13 residues in the CDR3. Looked up from germline, CDR1 is SGHTS and CDR2 is YDEGEE. V lost 2 bases to trimming and J lost 8 bases; unmatched junction nucleotides: 3.